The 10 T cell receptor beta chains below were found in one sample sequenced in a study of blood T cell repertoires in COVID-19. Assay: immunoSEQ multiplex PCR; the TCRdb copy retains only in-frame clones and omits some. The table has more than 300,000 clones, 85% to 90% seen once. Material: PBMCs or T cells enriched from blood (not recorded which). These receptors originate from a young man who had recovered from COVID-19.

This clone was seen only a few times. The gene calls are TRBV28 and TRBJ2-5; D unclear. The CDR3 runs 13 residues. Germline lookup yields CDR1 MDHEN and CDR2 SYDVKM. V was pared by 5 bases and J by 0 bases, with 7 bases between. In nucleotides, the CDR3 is TGTGCCAGCAGTCCACAGTACCAAGAGACCCAGTACTTC. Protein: CASSPQYQETQYF.

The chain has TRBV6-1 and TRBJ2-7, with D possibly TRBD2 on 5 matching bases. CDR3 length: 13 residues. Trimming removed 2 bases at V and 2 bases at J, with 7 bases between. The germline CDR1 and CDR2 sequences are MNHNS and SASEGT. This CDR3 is CASSELGAYEQYF. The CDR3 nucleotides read TGTGCCAGCAGTGAATTGGGAGCCTACGAGCAGTACTTC.

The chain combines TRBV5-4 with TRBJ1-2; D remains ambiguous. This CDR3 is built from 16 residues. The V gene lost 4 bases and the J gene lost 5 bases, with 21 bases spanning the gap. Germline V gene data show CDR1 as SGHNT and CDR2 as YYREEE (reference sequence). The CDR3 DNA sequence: TGTGCCAGCAGCCCGGAAAGTGCGGGAACGAGGTATGGCTACACCTTC. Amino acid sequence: CASSPESAGTRYGYTF.

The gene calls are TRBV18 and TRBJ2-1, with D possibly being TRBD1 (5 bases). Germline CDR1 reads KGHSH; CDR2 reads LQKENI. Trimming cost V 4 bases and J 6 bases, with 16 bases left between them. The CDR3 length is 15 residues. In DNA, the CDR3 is TGTGCCAGCTCACTCCTTAAAGGGGCCTCCAATGAGCAGTTCTTC. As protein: CASSLLKGASNEQFF.

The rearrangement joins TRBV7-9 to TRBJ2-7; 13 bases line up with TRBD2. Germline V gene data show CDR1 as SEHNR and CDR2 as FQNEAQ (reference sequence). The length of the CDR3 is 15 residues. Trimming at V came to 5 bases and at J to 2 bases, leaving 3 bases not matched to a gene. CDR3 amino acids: CASSPTSGGAYEQYF. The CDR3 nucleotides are TGTGCCAGCAGCCCCACTAGCGGGGGGGCCTACGAGCAGTACTTC. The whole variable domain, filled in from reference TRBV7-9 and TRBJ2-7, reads DTGVSQNPRHKITKRGQNVTFRCDPISEHNRLYWYRQTLGQGPEFLTYFQNEAQLEKSRLLSDRFSAERPKGSFSTLEIQRTEQGDSAMYLCASSPTSGGAYEQYFGPGTRLTVT.

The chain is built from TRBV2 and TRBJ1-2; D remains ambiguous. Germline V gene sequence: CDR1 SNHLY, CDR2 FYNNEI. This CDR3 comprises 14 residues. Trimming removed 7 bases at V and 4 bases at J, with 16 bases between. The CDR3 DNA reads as TGTGCCAGCAACCCCGAGAGCGGGTCCTATGGCTACACCTTC. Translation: CASNPESGSYGYTF.

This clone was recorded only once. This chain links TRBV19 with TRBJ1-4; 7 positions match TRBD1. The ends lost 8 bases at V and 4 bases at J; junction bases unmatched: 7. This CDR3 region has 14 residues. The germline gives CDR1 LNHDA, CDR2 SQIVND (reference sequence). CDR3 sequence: CASDPGGGNEKLFF. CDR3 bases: TGTGCCAGTGACCCAGGGGGAGGTAATGAAAAACTGTTTTTT.

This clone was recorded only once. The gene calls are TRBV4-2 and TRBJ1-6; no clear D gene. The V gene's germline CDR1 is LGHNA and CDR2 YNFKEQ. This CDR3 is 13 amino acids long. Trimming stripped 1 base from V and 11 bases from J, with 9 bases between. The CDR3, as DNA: TGTGCCAGCAGCCAAGTAACAGTCACACCCCTCCACTTT. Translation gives CASSQVTVTPLHF.

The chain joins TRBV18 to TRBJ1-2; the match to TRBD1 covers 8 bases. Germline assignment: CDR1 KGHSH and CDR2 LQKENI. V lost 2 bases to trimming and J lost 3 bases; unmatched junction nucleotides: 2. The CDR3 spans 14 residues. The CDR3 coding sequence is TGTGCCAGCTCACCAAACAGGGGGGACTATGGCTACACCTTC. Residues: CASSPNRGDYGYTF.

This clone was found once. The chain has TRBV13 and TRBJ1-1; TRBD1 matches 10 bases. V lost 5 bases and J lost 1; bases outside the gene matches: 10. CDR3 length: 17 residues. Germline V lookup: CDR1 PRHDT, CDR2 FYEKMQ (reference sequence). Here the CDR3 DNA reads TGTGCCAGCAGCCCTCCGGGACAGGGGTACGGGAACACTGAAGCTTTCTTT. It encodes CASSPPGQGYGNTEAFF.